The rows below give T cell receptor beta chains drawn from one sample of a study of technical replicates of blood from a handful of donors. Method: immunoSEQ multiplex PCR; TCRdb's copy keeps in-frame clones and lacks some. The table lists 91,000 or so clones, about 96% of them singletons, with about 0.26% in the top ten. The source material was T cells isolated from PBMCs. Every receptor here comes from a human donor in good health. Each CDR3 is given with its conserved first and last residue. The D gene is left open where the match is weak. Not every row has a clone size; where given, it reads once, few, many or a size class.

CASSIRWQGAHGYTF	TGTGCCAGTAGTATTAGGTGGCAGGGGGCGCATGGCTACACCTTC	TRBD1	TRBV19	TRBJ1-2	NA
CASSPPNTEAFF	TGTGCCAGCAGCCCTCCGAACACTGAAGCTTTCTTT	NA	TRBV5-4	TRBJ1-1	NA
CATSRDTNTGELFF	TGTGCCACCAGCAGAGACACGAACACCGGGGAGCTGTTTTTT	NA	TRBV15	TRBJ2-2	NA
CASSLSAGNSGANVLTF	TGCGCCAGCAGCTTGTCGGCGGGAAACTCTGGGGCCAACGTCCTGACTTTC	NA	TRBV5-1	TRBJ2-6	NA
CASSLRQRLAGAYNEQFF	TGTGCCAGCAGTTTACGCCAGAGACTAGCGGGCGCCTACAATGAGCAGTTCTTC	TRBD2	TRBV28	TRBJ2-1	NA
CATSRGRGDTQYF	TGTGCCACCAGCAGAGGACGCGGGGATACGCAGTATTTT	NA	TRBV15	TRBJ2-3	NA
CASSLGTGGFETQYF	TGTGCCAGCAGCTTAGGTACGGGGGGCTTCGAGACCCAGTACTTC	NA	TRBV7-9	TRBJ2-5	once
CASSPTGNQPQHF	TGCGCCAGCAGCCCTACAGGAAATCAGCCCCAGCATTTT	NA	TRBV4-1	TRBJ1-5	NA
CASSPESGANEQFF	TGTGCCAGCAGCCCTGAGAGCGGTGCGAATGAGCAGTTCTTC	NA	TRBV7-3	TRBJ2-1	NA
CASSPAGTEAFF	TGTGCCAGCAGCCCTGCGGGAACTGAAGCTTTCTTT	NA	TRBV7-8	TRBJ1-1	NA
CAISAGTSGRKAGGETQYF	TGTGCCATCAGCGCCGGGACTAGCGGGAGAAAGGCGGGGGGAGAGACCCAGTACTTC	TRBD2	TRBV10-3	TRBJ2-5	few
CASSYGREGWDSPLHF	TGTGCCAGCTCATACGGTAGGGAGGGGTGGGATTCACCCCTCCACTTT	NA	TRBV18	TRBJ1-6	few
CASSLLTGINGYTF	TGTGCCAGCAGCTTATTGACAGGGATAAATGGCTACACCTTC	TRBD1	TRBV5-4	TRBJ1-2	NA
CASSFGLGSSTDTQYF	TGCGCCAGCAGCTTTGGACTGGGTTCTAGCACAGATACGCAGTATTTT	NA	TRBV5-1	TRBJ2-3	NA
CASSISGTGWNEQFF	TGTGCCAGTAGTATCTCAGGGACAGGGTGGAATGAGCAGTTCTTC	TRBD1	TRBV19	TRBJ2-1	NA
CASSPGIAYEQYF	TGTGCCAGCAGTCCAGGGATAGCCTACGAGCAGTACTTC	NA	TRBV2	TRBJ2-7	once
CASSSGQGWNRMYGELFF	TGTGCCAGCAGCTCCGGACAGGGATGGAATCGGATGTACGGGGAGCTGTTTTTT	TRBD1	TRBV7-9	TRBJ2-2	NA
CASLSDTQYF	TGTGCCAGCCTATCAGATACGCAGTATTTT	NA	TRBV6-1	TRBJ2-3	NA
CASSSAYTFPPDTQYF	TGTGCCAGCTCCTCCGCCTATACCTTCCCCCCAGATACGCAGTATTTT	NA	TRBV18	TRBJ2-3	once
CASSQGTDTLSNQPQHF	TGCGCCAGCAGCCAAGGGACAGATACTCTTAGCAATCAGCCCCAGCATTTT	NA	TRBV4-1	TRBJ1-5	NA
CASRPGLAGVNEQFF	TGCGCCAGCAGACCCGGACTAGCGGGGGTCAATGAGCAGTTCTTC	TRBD2	TRBV4-1	TRBJ2-1	once
CASSIIRQETQYF	TGTGCCAGTAGTATCATTCGGCAAGAGACCCAGTACTTC	NA	TRBV19	TRBJ2-5	NA
CASRGQGLSGNTIYF	TGTGCCAGCAGGGGACAGGGTCTCTCTGGAAACACCATATATTTT	TRBD1	TRBV2	TRBJ1-3	NA
CAWDHDSSLAFF	TGTGCCTGGGACCACGACAGCAGTTTAGCTTTCTTT	NA	TRBV30	TRBJ1-1	few
CASSLGLALTYEQYF	TGTGCCAGCAGTCTAGGACTAGCTTTGACCTACGAGCAGTACTTC	TRBD2	TRBV7-9	TRBJ2-7	NA
CASSVGDRGTVGYTF	TGTGCCAGCAGTGTTGGGGACAGGGGGACGGTCGGCTACACCTTC	TRBD1	TRBV2	TRBJ1-2	NA
CASRAVEPPAGELFF	TGCGCCAGCAGAGCTGTTGAGCCCCCGGCCGGGGAGCTGTTTTTT	NA	TRBV5-1	TRBJ2-2	NA
CASSYRDFTGELFF	TGTGCCAGCAGTTATCGGGACTTCACCGGGGAGCTGTTTTTT	NA	TRBV6-5	TRBJ2-2	NA
CATSSGWQETQYF	TGTGCCACCAGCAGCGGGTGGCAAGAGACCCAGTACTTC	NA	TRBV15	TRBJ2-5	NA
CASSEPWSKPGVRSLGTQYF	TGTGCCAGCAGTGAACCTTGGAGCAAACCGGGAGTTCGAAGTTTAGGTACGCAGTATTTT	NA	TRBV6-4	TRBJ2-3	NA
CASSLASAYEQYF	TGTGCCAGCAGCCTCGCTAGCGCCTACGAGCAGTACTTC	NA	TRBV7-9	TRBJ2-7	NA
CASSFWTGGGETQYF	TGTGCCAGCAGCTTCTGGACAGGGGGAGGAGAGACCCAGTACTTC	TRBD1	TRBV5-4	TRBJ2-5	NA
CASSLADSGSTQYF	TGCGCCAGCAGCTTGGCGGATAGCGGGTCTACGCAGTATTTT	TRBD2	TRBV5-1	TRBJ2-3	once
CASQGQANQPQHF	TGTGCCAGCCAAGGACAGGCAAATCAGCCCCAGCATTTT	TRBD1	TRBV18	TRBJ1-5	NA
CASSLGGEETQYF	TGCGCCAGCAGCTTGGGCGGCGAGGAGACCCAGTACTTC	NA	TRBV5-1	TRBJ2-5	NA
CASLVKAGNTIYF	TGTGCCAGCCTAGTTAAGGCCGGAAACACCATATATTTT	NA	TRBV6-1	TRBJ1-3	NA
CASSFRPGQGNYGYTF	TGTGCCAGCAGCTTTAGGCCGGGACAGGGGAACTATGGCTACACCTTC	TRBD1	TRBV7-8	TRBJ1-2	NA
CASSSLLGLAGYNEQFF	TGTGCCAGCAGTTCCCTTCTGGGACTAGCGGGGTACAATGAGCAGTTCTTC	TRBD2	TRBV28	TRBJ2-1	NA
CASSPTTMTVFNEKLFF	TGTGCCAGCAGCCCAACCACGATGACAGTGTTTAATGAAAAACTGTTTTTT	NA	TRBV9	TRBJ1-4	NA
CASSPRTGGSVGYTF	TGTGCCAGCAGCCCCCGGACAGGGGGCTCGGTTGGCTACACCTTC	TRBD1	TRBV9	TRBJ1-2	NA
CASSIRALGIDTQYF	TGTGCCAGCAGCATCCGGGCCCTCGGGATAGATACGCAGTATTTT	NA	TRBV6-5	TRBJ2-3	NA
CASSYDRRGQETQYF	TGTGCCAGCAGTTACGACAGAAGGGGGCAAGAGACCCAGTACTTC	NA	TRBV6-5	TRBJ2-5	once
CASSLQGGPYEQYF	TGTGCCAGCAGTCTACAGGGGGGGCCCTACGAGCAGTACTTC	NA	TRBV6-6	TRBJ2-7	NA
CASSLAGAVSGYTF	TGTGCCAGCAGCTTGGCAGGGGCTGTTAGTGGCTACACCTTC	NA	TRBV5-6	TRBJ1-2	NA
CASSATGAGNTIYF	TGTGCCAGCAGCGCGACAGGGGCTGGAAACACCATATATTTT	TRBD1	TRBV9	TRBJ1-3	NA